This TCR beta chain was recorded in a study of T cell repertoires in cytomegalovirus infection. Overall study context: HLA-B-restricted CMV epitopes that are well studied were used alongside recently identified HLA-C-restricted ones. Public TCR beta signatures marked donors with CMV infection and the matching HLA. Findings and caveats of the study: CMV carriers having the relevant HLA were flagged by cumulative public TCR beta family frequency.

About this clonotype itself: Its antigen is not identified.

The CDR3 runs 14 residues. Germline CDR1 MNHEY, CDR2 SVGAGI. With 8 bases removed from V and 4 bases from J, the gap between germline ends came to 18 bases. MiXCR, applied by TCRdb to the reads, yields one record per CDR3 protein. The table has around 430,000 distinct CDR3 sequences, roughly 42% seen once; the top ten hold roughly two fifths. The chain is built from TRBV6-5 and TRBJ2-7, with D perhaps given as TRBD1 or TRBD2 (5 bases each). The specimen was cultured PBMCs, collected from culture after CMV antigen stimulation. This TCR was sampled from a human donor in good health (CMV status not recorded). Some clones in this sample may be carry-over from other donors' samples. CDR3 bases: TGTGCCAGCTGGGACCCTTTGGAGAGGTACGAGCAGTACTTC. Translated: CASWDPLERYEQYF.